Below are 23 T cell receptor beta chains sequenced from a single sample in a study of cytomegalovirus exposure and HLA in healthy donors. A multiplex PCR was run with 60 Vbeta primers and 13 Jbeta primers. Clones were sequenced by immunoSEQ multiplex PCR, and TCRdb holds only the in-frame ones, with some missing. The sample yields approximately 53,000 clones, about 77% seen once. The sample was PBMCs. Receptor source: a woman in her forties in good health and CMV-seropositive.

This sequence joins TRBV25-1 and TRBJ2-7; D is unresolved. Per the germline V gene, CDR1 is MGHDK and CDR2 is SYGVNS. Trimming left V 5 bases short and J 3 bases short, with 14 bases between. The CDR3 consists of 14 residues. CDR3 amino acids: CASSTQSNYYEQYF. The CDR3 DNA sequence: TGTGCCAGCAGTACCCAGAGCAACTACTACGAGCAGTACTTC.

The rearrangement uses TRBV5-1 and TRBJ2-7, with D perhaps TRBD1 (5 bases). This CDR3 region has 14 residues. V lost 0 bases and J lost 1, with 8 bases in between. Germline-derived CDR1 and CDR2 are SGHRS and YFSETQ. In DNA form, the CDR3 reads TGCGCCAGCAGCTTGGCAGGGAAGTCCTACGAGCAGTACTTC. Translation gives CASSLAGKSYEQYF.

V is TRBV7-6 and J is TRBJ2-1; 11 nucleotides line up with TRBD2. The CDR3 loop spans 14 amino acids. The germline V gene has CDR1 SGHVS and CDR2 FNYEAQ. Trimming took 6 bases from V and 9 from J; bases not matched to a gene: 7. The CDR3: CASSLSGGAAEQFF. In DNA, the CDR3 is TGTGCCAGCAGTCTTAGCGGGGGGGCCGCTGAGCAGTTCTTC.

This clone was seen only once. V gene TRBV7-2 combines with J gene TRBJ1-3; 7 bases line up with TRBD1. Germline CDR1 is SGHTA and CDR2 is FQGNSA. CDR3 length equals 14 residues. The junction had 5 bases not matched to a gene; V was cut back by 8 bases and J by 1 base. CDR3 loop: CASPTGRSGNTIYF. The CDR3 DNA reads as TGTGCCAGCCCGACAGGGAGGTCTGGAAACACCATATATTTT.

The chain joins TRBV12-5 to TRBJ1-2; TRBD1 matches 7 bases. The V gene's germline CDR1 is LGHNT and CDR2 FRNRAP. The V and J ends lost 6 bases and 2 bases, in that order; junction bases with no gene match: 6. The CDR3 covers 14 residues. This CDR3 is CASGLTGTNYGYTF. The CDR3 region has the DNA TGTGCTAGTGGCTTGACAGGGACCAACTATGGCTACACCTTC.

The chain is built from TRBV7-3 and TRBJ2-5; 7 nucleotides line up with TRBD2. There are 15 residues in the CDR3. Germline CDR1 reads SGHTA; CDR2 reads FQGTGA. V shed 5 bases and J 1 base; nucleotides not matched to a gene: 7. CDR3 in amino acids: CASSPQRGIQETQYF. The CDR3 region has the DNA TGTGCCAGCAGCCCCCAGCGGGGCATCCAAGAGACCCAGTACTTC.

The count of this clone is one. The V and J genes are TRBV5-5 and TRBJ2-6; TRBD1 aligns across 7 bases. The CDR3 has 18 amino acids. CDR1 is SGHKS, CDR2 YYEKEE, per germline (reference sequence). Trimming removed 4 bases from V and 0 bases from J; junction bases left unmatched: 10. CDR3 sequence: CASSQTRDSLSGANVLTF. The CDR3, as DNA: TGTGCCAGCAGCCAAACCCGGGACAGTCTCTCTGGGGCCAACGTCCTGACTTTC. Drawing the rest from reference TRBV5-5 and TRBJ2-6, the complete variable domain is DAGVTQSPTHLIKTRGQQVTLRCSPISGHKSVSWYQQVLGQGPQFIFQYYEKEERGRGNFPDRFSARQFPNYSSELNVNALLLGDSALYLCASSQTRDSLSGANVLTFGAGSRLTVL.

In its sample, this clone was seen once. Other DNA sequences of this sample code for an identical CDR3. The chain uses TRBV19 and TRBJ1-1; D is undetermined. The ends were cut back, 2 bases at V and 5 bases at J, with 9 bases in the middle. There are 13 residues in the CDR3. CDR1 LNHDA and CDR2 SQIVND come from the germline V gene (reference sequence). CDR3 protein: CASSITGGTEAFF. Written as DNA, the CDR3 is TGTGCCAGTAGTATAACGGGAGGGACTGAAGCTTTCTTT. The full variable domain, with the rest looked up from reference TRBV19 and TRBJ1-1, is DGGITQSPKYLFRKEGQNVTLSCEQNLNHDAMYWYRQDPGQGLRLIYYSQIVNDFQKGDIAEGYSVSREKKESFPLTVTSAQKNPTAFYLCASSITGGTEAFFGQGTRLTVV.

This rearrangement joins TRBV10-1 to TRBJ2-1; D may be TRBD2 (6 bases). Trimming removed 6 bases from V and 8 bases from J, with 20 bases in between. Germline CDR1 is WNHNN and CDR2 is SYGVQD (reference sequence). The CDR3 runs to 15 residues. The CDR3 sequence: CASRKRTIRGDEQFF. The CDR3 bases are TGCGCCAGCAGAAAAAGGACTATCCGAGGGGATGAGCAGTTCTTC.

This chain uses TRBV5-8 with TRBJ1-2, with no clear D. The CDR3 loop spans 12 amino acids. Germline assignment: CDR1 SGHTS and CDR2 YDEGEE. V was cut by 4 bases and J by 8 bases, with 12 bases left in between. The CDR3 DNA is TGTGCCAGCAGCACTAGCGGACGAGGCTACACCTTC. It encodes CASSTSGRGYTF.

The V call is TRBV7-9, the J call TRBJ1-5; no firm D call. Germline lookup yields CDR1 SEHNR and CDR2 FQNEAQ (reference sequence). The CDR3 sequence is 14 residues long. V was cut by 5 bases and J by 6 bases, with 14 bases left in between. CDR3 in DNA: TGTGCCAGCAGCCTAGGCGGCGTGGGTCAGCCCCAGCATTTT. This codes for CASSLGGVGQPQHF.

The genes are TRBV30 and TRBJ1-4, with TRBD1 identical over 7 bases. CDR1 and CDR2 from the germline V gene are GTSNPN and SVGIG (reference sequence). This CDR3 region has 13 residues. Germline trimming cut 6 bases from V and 5 bases from J; bases unmatched to any gene: 6. The CDR3 reads CACPGQSNEKLFF. In nucleotides, the CDR3 is TGTGCCTGCCCGGGACAGTCAAATGAAAAACTGTTTTTT.

This chain uses TRBV5-4 with TRBJ2-3, with 10 bases identical to TRBD2. The V segment lost 4 bases and the J segment 13 bases; nucleotides outside the gene matches: 9. Per the germline V gene, CDR1 is SGHNT and CDR2 is YYREEE (reference sequence). This CDR3 has 13 amino acids. The DNA of the CDR3 is TGTGCCAGCAGCCCTGGGAGCGGGGGGGCTAAGTATTTT. Protein sequence: CASSPGSGGAKYF.

The chain carries TRBV4-1 and TRBJ2-1; TRBD2 is a possible D gene (5 bases). The ends were cut back, 0 bases at V and 8 bases at J, with 14 bases in the middle. Germline CDR1 and CDR2: MGHRA and YSYEKL. The CDR3 runs 15 residues. CDR3 coding DNA: TGCGCCAGCAGCCAAGATCCTGGTGGAGGCGATGAGCAGTTCTTC. This codes for CASSQDPGGGDEQFF.

This chain links TRBV28 with TRBJ1-5; D possibly corresponds to TRBD1 (5 bases). The CDR3 is made up of 15 amino acids. CDR1 is MDHEN, CDR2 SYDVKM, per germline. Trimming left V 6 bases short and J 5 bases short, with 17 bases between. CDR3 bases: TGTGCCAGCAGATACCCAGGGTTAAGTTATCAGCCCCAGCATTTT. Its protein product is CASRYPGLSYQPQHF.

This chain links TRBV19 with TRBJ1-1; D is unresolved. In germline, CDR1 is LNHDA, CDR2 SQIVND (reference sequence). The V end was cut by 0 bases, the J end by 6 bases, with 8 bases between. This CDR3 is 13 amino acids long. DNA of the CDR3: TGTGCCAGTAGTATAGAATCCGGGGCTGAAGCTTTCTTT. It yields the protein CASSIESGAEAFF.

This chain links TRBV2 with TRBJ1-1, with D possibly matching TRBD1 (6 bases). The CDR3 extends over 13 amino acids. Trimming pared 11 bases from V and 1 base from J, leaving 14 bases between. Per germline, CDR1 SNHLY and CDR2 FYNNEI. As DNA, the CDR3 is TGTGCCGACGCCGGCAGGGGGAACACTGAAGCTTTCTTT. Translation gives CADAGRGNTEAFF. Full variable domain (outside the CDR3, taken from reference TRBV2 and TRBJ1-1): EPEVTQTPSHQVTQMGQEVILRCVPISNHLYFYWYRQILGQKVEFLVSFYNNEISEKSEIFDDQFSVERPDGSNFTLKIRSTKLEDSAMYFCADAGRGNTEAFFGQGTRLTVV.

This sequence joins TRBV9 and TRBJ2-1, with a weak D call TRBD1 (6 bases). Trimming took off 4 bases at V and 4 bases at J, with 12 bases between the two ends. Germline V lookup: CDR1 SGDLS, CDR2 YYNGEE. This CDR3 spans 14 amino acids. The CDR3 loop reads CASSPRTVYNEQFF. CDR3 coding DNA: TGTGCCAGCAGCCCCCGGACAGTATACAATGAGCAGTTCTTC.

V is TRBV12-5 and J is TRBJ2-7; tentatively, D is TRBD2 (7 bases). The germline V gene has CDR1 LGHNT and CDR2 FRNRAP. V was cut by 3 bases and J by 6 bases, with 18 bases left in between. There are 15 residues in the CDR3. CDR3 sequence reads: CASGLLGGASSEQYF. The CDR3 DNA is TGTGCTAGTGGTTTATTGGGGGGGGCGAGTAGCGAGCAGTACTTC. Filled out from reference TRBV12-5 and TRBJ2-7, the complete variable domain reads DARVTQTPRHKVTEMGQEVTMRCQPILGHNTVFWYRQTMMQGLELLAYFRNRAPLDDSGMPKDRFSAEMPDATLATLKIQPSEPRDSAVYFCASGLLGGASSEQYFGPGTRLTVT.

The V and J genes are TRBV5-1 and TRBJ1-1; D might be TRBD1 (5 bases). This CDR3 spans 14 amino acids. Between the trimmed V and J ends, which lost 2 bases and 1 base, there was a span of 9 bases. Germline CDR1 and CDR2: SGHRS and YFSETQ. Written as DNA, the CDR3 is TGCGCCAGCAGCTTACGGGGGGAGAACACTGAAGCTTTCTTT. Its protein is CASSLRGENTEAFF.

The CDR3, as DNA: TGTGCCAGCAGCTCCCCTGGGCTAGCTTCAGATACGCAGTATTTT. Encoded protein: CASSSPGLASDTQYF. This chain connects TRBV7-9 to TRBJ2-3, with D possibly matching TRBD2 (5 bases). In germline, CDR1 is SEHNR, CDR2 FQNEAQ (reference sequence). Trimming took 4 bases from V and 4 from J, leaving 15 bases between them. The CDR3 sequence is 15 residues long.

The chain combines TRBV7-9 with TRBJ1-3, with D unclear. CDR1 and CDR2 from the germline V gene are SEHNR and FQNEAQ (reference sequence). Between the trimmed V and J ends, which lost 2 bases and 1 base, there was a span of 9 bases. The CDR3 is 15 amino acids. The CDR3 DNA reads as TGTGCCAGCAGCTTATCCCGGACTTCTGGAAACACCATATATTTT. This gives the protein CASSLSRTSGNTIYF.

In its sample, this clone was seen a few times. This chain connects TRBV5-1 to TRBJ1-3; a possible D gene is TRBD1 (5 bases). Germline V lookup: CDR1 SGHRS, CDR2 YFSETQ. Trimming cost V 0 bases and J 4 bases, with 11 bases left between them. The CDR3 is 15 residues long. DNA for the CDR3: TGCGCCAGCAGCTTGGACGGGGGGTCAGGAAACACCATATATTTT. This translates into CASSLDGGSGNTIYF.